Listed below are T cell receptor beta chains from one sample, sequenced in a study of cytomegalovirus exposure and HLA in healthy donors. The method was immunoSEQ multiplex PCR; TCRdb's version includes in-frame clones alone and lacks a portion of them. The sample includes around 150,000 clones. Sequenced: PBMCs. These receptors all stem from a man aged 35 to 55 in good health and CMV-seronegative. The CDR3 runs from the conserved cysteine through the conserved F or W. D genes are given only for firm matches.

j_call d_call v_call cdr3_nt cdr3_aa
TRBJ1-4 . TRBV4-1 TGCGCCAGCAGCCAACGGGGACTCTCGAATGAAAAACTGTTTTTT CASSQRGLSNEKLFF
TRBJ2-7 TRBD2 TRBV5-5 TGTGCCAGCAGCTTGGGACTACTAGCGGGGGGTGGTCGAAGGGAGCAGTACTTC CASSLGLLAGGGRREQYF
TRBJ1-5 . TRBV18 TGTGCCAGCTCACCACGGTGGGAGACTAATCAGCCCCAGCATTTT CASSPRWETNQPQHF
TRBJ2-2 . TRBV11-3 TGTGCCAGCAGCTTTTCAGGGGCGGGCACCGGGGAGCTGTTTTTT CASSFSGAGTGELFF
TRBJ2-2 . TRBV5-1 TGCGCCAGCAGCTTGGTTTCTGTTTCGAACACCGGGGAGCTGTTTTTT CASSLVSVSNTGELFF
TRBJ2-2 TRBD2 TRBV7-2 TGTGCCAGCAGCCCGAGTTATGGAGCGGGGGTTCGAGGCGGGGAGCTGTTTTTT CASSPSYGAGVRGGELFF
TRBJ2-2 TRBD1 TRBV5-1 TGCGCCAGCAGCTTGGGAGGACAGGGTGCCGGGGAGCTGTTTTTT CASSLGGQGAGELFF
TRBJ1-2 TRBD1 TRBV7-9 TGTGCCACCTTTTCGGGACAGGAAGCTAACTATGGCTACACCTTC CATFSGQEANYGYTF
TRBJ2-1 TRBD1 TRBV5-1 TGCGCCAGCAGCCCCCCGACAGGGGTGATCGATGAGCAGTTCTTC CASSPPTGVIDEQFF
TRBJ2-7 . TRBV7-2 TGTGCCAGCAGCTTAGCTAGTTCACCCGAGCAGTACTTC CASSLASSPEQYF
TRBJ1-1 . TRBV19 TGTGCCAGTAGTCCGGGGAGGGATAACACTGAAGCTTTCTTT CASSPGRDNTEAFF
TRBJ2-5 TRBD2 TRBV19 TGTGCCAGTAGTATCGTAGCGTCTAGCGGGGGCCAAGAGACCCAGTACTTC CASSIVASSGGQETQYF
TRBJ1-1 . TRBV28 TGTGCCAGCAGTTTAGAGGTAAATGAAGCTTTCTTT CASSLEVNEAFF
TRBJ2-6 . TRBV7-2 TGTGCCAGCAGCTCTTCCGGGGCCAACGTCCTGACTTTC CASSSSGANVLTF
TRBJ2-2 . TRBV7-2 TGTGCCAGCAGCTTAAAGCTGAACACCGGGGAGCTGTTTTTT CASSLKLNTGELFF